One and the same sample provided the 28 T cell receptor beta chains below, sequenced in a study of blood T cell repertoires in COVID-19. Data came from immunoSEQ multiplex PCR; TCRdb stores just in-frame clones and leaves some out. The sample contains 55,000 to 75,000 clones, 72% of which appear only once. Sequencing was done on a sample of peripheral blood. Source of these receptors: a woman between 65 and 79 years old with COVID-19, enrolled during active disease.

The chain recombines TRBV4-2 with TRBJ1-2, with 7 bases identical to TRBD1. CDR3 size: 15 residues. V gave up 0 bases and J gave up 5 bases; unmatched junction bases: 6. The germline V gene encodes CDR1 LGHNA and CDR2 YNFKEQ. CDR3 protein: CASSQDRDSSYGYTF. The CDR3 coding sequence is TGTGCCAGCAGCCAAGACCGGGACAGCTCTTATGGCTACACCTTC.

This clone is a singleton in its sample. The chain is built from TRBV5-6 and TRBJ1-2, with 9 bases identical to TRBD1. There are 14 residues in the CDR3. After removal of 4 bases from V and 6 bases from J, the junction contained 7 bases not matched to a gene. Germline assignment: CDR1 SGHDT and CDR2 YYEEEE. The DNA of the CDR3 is TGTGCCAGCAGCGAGACAGGGGGGACGGATGGCTACACCTTC. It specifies CASSETGGTDGYTF.

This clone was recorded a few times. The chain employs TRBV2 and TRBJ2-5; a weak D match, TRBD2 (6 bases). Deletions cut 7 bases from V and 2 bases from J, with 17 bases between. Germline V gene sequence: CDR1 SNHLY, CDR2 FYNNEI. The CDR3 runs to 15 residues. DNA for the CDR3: TGTGCCAGCAAGACCGGGACTCTTCCTCAAGAGACCCAGTACTTC. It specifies CASKTGTLPQETQYF. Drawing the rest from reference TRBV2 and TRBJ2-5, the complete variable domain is EPEVTQTPSHQVTQMGQEVILRCVPISNHLYFYWYRQILGQKVEFLVSFYNNEISEKSEIFDDQFSVERPDGSNFTLKIRSTKLEDSAMYFCASKTGTLPQETQYFGPGTRLLVL.

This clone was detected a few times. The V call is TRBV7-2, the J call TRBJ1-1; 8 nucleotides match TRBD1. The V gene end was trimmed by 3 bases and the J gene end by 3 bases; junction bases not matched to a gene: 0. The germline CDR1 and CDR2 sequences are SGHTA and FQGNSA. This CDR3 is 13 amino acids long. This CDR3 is CASSLTGDTEAFF. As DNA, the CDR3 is TGTGCCAGCAGCTTGACAGGGGACACTGAAGCTTTCTTT.

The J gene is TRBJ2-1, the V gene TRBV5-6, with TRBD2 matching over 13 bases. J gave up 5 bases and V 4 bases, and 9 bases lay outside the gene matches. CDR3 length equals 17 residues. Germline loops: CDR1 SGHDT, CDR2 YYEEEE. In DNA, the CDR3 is TGTGCCAGCAGCCTACTAGCGGGGGGGCAAGGAAACAATGAGCAGTTCTTC. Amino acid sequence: CASSLLAGGQGNNEQFF.

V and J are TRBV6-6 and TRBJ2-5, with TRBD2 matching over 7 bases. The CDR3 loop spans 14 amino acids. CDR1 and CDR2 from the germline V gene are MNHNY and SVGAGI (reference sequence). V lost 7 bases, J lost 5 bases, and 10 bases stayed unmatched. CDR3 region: CASNLGGSVETQYF. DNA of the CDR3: TGTGCCAGCAACCTAGGCGGGAGCGTTGAGACCCAGTACTTC.

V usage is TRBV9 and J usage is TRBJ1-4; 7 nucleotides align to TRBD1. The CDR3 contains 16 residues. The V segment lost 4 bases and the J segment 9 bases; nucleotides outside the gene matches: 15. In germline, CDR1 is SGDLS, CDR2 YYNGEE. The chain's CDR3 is CASSPGGTEDIKKLFF. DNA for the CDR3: TGTGCCAGCAGCCCAGGGGGGACGGAGGACATTAAAAAACTGTTTTTT.

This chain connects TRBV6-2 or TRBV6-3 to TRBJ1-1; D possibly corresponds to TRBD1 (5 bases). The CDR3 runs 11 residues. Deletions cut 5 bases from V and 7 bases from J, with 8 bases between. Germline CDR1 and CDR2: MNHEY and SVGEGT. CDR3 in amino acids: CASSQGGEAFF. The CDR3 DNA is TGTGCCAGCAGTCAGGGTGGTGAAGCTTTCTTT.

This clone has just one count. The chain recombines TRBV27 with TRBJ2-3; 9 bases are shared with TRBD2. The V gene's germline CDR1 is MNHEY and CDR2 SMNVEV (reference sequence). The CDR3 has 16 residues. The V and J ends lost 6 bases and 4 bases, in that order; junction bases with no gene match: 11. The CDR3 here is CASSTVIAGESDTQYF. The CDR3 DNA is TGTGCCAGCAGCACCGTAATAGCGGGAGAATCAGATACGCAGTATTTT.

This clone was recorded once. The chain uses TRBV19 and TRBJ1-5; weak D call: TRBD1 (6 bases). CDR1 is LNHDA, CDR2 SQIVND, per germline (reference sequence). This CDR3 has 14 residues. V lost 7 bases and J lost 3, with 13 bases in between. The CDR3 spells CASTWQGNNQPQHF. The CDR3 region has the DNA TGTGCCAGTACCTGGCAGGGGAACAATCAGCCCCAGCATTTT.

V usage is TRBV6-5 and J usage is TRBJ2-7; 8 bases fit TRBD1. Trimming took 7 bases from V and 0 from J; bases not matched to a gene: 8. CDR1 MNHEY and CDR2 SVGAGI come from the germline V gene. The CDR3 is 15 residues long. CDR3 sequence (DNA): TGTGCCAGCACCCCAACAGGGGGTGCCTCCTACGAGCAGTACTTC. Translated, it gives CASTPTGGASYEQYF.

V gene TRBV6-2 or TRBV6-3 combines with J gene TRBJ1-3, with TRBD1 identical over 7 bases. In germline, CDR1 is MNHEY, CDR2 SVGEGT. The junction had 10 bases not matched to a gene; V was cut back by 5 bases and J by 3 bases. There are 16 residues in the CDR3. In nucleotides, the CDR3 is TGTGCCAGCAGTCCCGGCAGGGGGGCGATTGGAAACACCATATATTTT. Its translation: CASSPGRGAIGNTIYF.

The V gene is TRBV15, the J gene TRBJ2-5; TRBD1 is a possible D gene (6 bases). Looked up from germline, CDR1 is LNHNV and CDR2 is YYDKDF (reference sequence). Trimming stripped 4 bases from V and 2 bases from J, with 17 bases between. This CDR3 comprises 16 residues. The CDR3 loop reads CATSKGGIRTQETQYF. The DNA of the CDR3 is TGTGCCACCAGCAAAGGGGGAATAAGGACTCAAGAGACCCAGTACTTC.

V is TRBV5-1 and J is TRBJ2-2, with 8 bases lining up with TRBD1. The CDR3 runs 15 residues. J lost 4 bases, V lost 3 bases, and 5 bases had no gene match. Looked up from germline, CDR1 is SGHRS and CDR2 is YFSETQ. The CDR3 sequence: CASSSGQGSTGELFF. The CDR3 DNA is TGCGCCAGCAGCTCCGGACAGGGTAGCACCGGGGAGCTGTTTTTT. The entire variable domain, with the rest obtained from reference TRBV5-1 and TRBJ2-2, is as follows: KAGVTQTPRYLIKTRGQQVTLSCSPISGHRSVSWYQQTPGQGLQFLFEYFSETQRNKGNFPGRFSGRQFSNSRSEMNVSTLELGDSALYLCASSSGQGSTGELFFGEGSRLTVL.

The CDR3 is CASSWRTGSGAGELFF. In DNA, the CDR3 is TGTGCCAGCAGTTGGCGAACAGGGTCTGGAGCCGGGGAGCTGTTTTTT. V gene TRBV27 combines with J gene TRBJ2-2; D may be TRBD1 (6 bases). CDR1 MNHEY and CDR2 SMNVEV come from the germline V gene (reference sequence). V was shortened by 4 bases and J by 6 bases, with 18 bases between the two germline ends. CDR3 size: 16 residues.

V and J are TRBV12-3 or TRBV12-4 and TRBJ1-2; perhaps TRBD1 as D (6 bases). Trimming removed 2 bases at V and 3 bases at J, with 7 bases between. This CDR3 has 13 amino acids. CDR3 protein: CASSLNRDYGYTF. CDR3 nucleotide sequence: TGTGCCAGCAGTTTAAACAGGGACTATGGCTACACCTTC.

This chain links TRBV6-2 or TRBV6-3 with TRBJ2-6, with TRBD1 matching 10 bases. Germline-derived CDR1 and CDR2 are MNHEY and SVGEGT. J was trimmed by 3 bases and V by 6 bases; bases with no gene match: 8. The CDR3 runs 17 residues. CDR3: CASSKGDRGSGANVLTF. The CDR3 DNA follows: TGTGCCAGCAGCAAGGGGGACAGGGGCAGTGGGGCCAACGTCCTGACTTTC.

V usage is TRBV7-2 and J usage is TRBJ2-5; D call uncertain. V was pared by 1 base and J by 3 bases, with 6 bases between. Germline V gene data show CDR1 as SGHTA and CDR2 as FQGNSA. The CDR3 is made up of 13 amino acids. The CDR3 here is CASSLVVKETQYF. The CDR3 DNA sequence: TGTGCCAGCAGCTTAGTAGTGAAAGAGACCCAGTACTTC.

CDR3 region: CASSYQTSENTDTQYF. The CDR3 DNA reads TGCGCCAGCAGCTACCAAACTAGCGAAAACACAGATACGCAGTATTTT. The rearrangement uses TRBV10-1 and TRBJ2-3; 7 nucleotides agree with TRBD2. Unmatched junction bases numbered 11, after V lost 6 bases and J lost 2 bases. CDR3 length equals 16 residues. Germline CDR1 and CDR2: WNHNN and SYGVQD (reference sequence).

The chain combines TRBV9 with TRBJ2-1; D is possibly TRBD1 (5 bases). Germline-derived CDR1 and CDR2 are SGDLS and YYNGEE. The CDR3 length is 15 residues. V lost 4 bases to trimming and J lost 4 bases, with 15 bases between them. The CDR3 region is CASSPDSGVYNEQFF. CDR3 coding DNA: TGTGCCAGCAGCCCAGACAGTGGAGTATACAATGAGCAGTTCTTC. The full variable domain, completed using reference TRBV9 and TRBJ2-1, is DSGVTQTPKHLITATGQRVTLRCSPRSGDLSVYWYQQSLDQGLQFLIQYYNGEERAKGNILERFSAQQFPDLHSELNLSSLELGDSALYFCASSPDSGVYNEQFFGPGTRLTVL.

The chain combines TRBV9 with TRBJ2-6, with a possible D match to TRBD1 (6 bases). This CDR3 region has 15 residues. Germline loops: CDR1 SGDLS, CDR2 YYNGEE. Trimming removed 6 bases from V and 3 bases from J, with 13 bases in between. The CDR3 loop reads CASTVDRFGANVLTF. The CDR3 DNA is TGTGCCAGCACCGTCGACAGGTTTGGGGCCAACGTCCTGACTTTC.

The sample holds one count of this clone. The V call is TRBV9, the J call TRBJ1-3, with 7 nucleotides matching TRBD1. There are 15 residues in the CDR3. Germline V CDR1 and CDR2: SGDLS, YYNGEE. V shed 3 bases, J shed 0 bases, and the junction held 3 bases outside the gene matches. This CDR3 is CASSAGQASGNTIYF. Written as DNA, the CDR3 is TGTGCCAGCAGCGCAGGACAGGCCTCTGGAAACACCATATATTTT.

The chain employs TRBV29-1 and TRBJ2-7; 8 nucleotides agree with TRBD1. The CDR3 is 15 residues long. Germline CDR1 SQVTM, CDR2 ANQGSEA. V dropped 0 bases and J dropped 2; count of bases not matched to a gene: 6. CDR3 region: CSVEDQGTGPYEQYF. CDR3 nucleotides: TGCAGCGTTGAAGATCAGGGGACAGGTCCCTACGAGCAGTACTTC.

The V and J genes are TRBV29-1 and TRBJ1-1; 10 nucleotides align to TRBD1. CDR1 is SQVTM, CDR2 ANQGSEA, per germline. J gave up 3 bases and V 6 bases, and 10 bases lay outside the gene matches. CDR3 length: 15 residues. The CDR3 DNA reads TGCAGCGTAGCCCGACAGGGGGCGCTGGACACTGAAGCTTTCTTT. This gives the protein CSVARQGALDTEAFF. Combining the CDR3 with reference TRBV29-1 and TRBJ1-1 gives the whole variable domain SAVISQKPSRDICQRGTSLTIQCQVDSQVTMMFWYRQQPGQSLTLIATANQGSEATYESGFVIDKFPISRPNLTFSTLTVSNMSPEDSSIYLCSVARQGALDTEAFFGQGTRLTVV.

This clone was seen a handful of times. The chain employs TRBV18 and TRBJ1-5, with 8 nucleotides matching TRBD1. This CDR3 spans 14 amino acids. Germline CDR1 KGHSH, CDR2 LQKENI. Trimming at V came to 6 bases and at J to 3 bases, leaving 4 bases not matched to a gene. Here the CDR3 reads CASSQGADNQPQHF. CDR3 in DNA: TGTGCCAGCTCTCAGGGGGCTGACAATCAGCCCCAGCATTTT.

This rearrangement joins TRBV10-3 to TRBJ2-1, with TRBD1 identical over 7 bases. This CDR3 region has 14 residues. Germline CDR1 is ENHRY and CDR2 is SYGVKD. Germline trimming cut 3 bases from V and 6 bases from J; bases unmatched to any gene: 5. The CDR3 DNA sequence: TGTGCCATCAGTGACCCAGGGACAGTCAATGAGCAGTTCTTC. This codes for CAISDPGTVNEQFF.

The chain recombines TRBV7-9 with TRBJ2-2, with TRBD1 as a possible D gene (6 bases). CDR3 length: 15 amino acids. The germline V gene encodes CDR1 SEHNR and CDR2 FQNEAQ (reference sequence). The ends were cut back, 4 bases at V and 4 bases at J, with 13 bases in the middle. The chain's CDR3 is CASSSTKGVTGELFF. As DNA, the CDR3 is TGTGCCAGCAGCTCAACAAAGGGGGTCACCGGGGAGCTGTTTTTT.

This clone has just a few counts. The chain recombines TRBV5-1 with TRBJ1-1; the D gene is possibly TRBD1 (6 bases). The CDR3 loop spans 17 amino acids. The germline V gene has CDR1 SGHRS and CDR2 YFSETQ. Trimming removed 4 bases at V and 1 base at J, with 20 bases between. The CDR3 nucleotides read TGCGCCAGCAGCCACCTATCGGGACAAGGTACGAACACTGAAGCTTTCTTT. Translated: CASSHLSGQGTNTEAFF.